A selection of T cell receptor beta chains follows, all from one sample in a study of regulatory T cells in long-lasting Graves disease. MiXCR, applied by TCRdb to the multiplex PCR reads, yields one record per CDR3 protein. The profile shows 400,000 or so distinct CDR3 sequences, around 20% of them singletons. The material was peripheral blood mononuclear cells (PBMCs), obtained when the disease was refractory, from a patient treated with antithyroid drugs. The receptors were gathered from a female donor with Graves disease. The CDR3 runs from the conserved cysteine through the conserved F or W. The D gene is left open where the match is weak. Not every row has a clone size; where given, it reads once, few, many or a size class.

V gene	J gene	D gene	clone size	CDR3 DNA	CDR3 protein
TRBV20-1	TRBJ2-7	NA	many	TGCAGTGCAGTGACAGGCGGCGAGCAGTACTTC	CSAVTGGEQYF
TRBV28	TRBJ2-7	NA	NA	TGTGCCAGCAGTTCTAGTGGCCCGGGCTCCTACGAGCAGTACTTC	CASSSSGPGSYEQYF
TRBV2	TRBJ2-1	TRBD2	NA	TGTGCCAGCAGGGGTCGATTACTAGCGGGAGGGTTCGATGAGCAGTTCTTC	CASRGRLLAGGFDEQFF
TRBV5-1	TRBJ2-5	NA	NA	TGCGCCAGCAGCTGGGGCGGCAGTTCTCAAGAGACCCAGTACTTC	CASSWGGSSQETQYF
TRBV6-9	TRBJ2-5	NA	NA	TGTGCCAGCAGTTCCGGGGGAGGTTCGGGCTTACTTATTGAGACCCAGTACTTC	CASSSGGGSGLLIETQYF
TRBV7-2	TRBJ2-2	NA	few	TGTGCCAGCAACATTCAGGGGGGGACCGGGGAGCTGTTTTTT	CASNIQGGTGELFF
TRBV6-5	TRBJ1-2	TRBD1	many	TGTGCCAGCAGTTCCGGACAGGGGTCCTATGGCTACACCTTC	CASSSGQGSYGYTF
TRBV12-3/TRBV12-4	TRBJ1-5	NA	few	TGTGCCAGCAGTTTTCACAATCAGCCCCAGCATTTT	CASSFHNQPQHF
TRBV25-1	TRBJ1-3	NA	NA	TGTGCCATCCGGGGTGGAAACACCATATATTTT	CAIRGGNTIYF
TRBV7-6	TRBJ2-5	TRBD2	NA	TGTGCCAGCAGCTTACGGGGGGGGTCGGCAGCGCCCCAAGAGACCCAGTACTTC	CASSLRGGSAAPQETQYF
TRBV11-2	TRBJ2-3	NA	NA	TGTGCCAGCAGCACCTACAGCGGTACGCAGTATTTT	CASSTYSGTQYF
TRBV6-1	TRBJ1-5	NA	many	TGTGCCAGCAGTGATCTTGGCAAGGGCCATCAGCCCCAGCATTTT	CASSDLGKGHQPQHF
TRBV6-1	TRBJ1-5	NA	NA	TGTGCCAGCAGGAGGGGGGTGGATGGCAATCAGCCCCAGCATTTT	CASRRGVDGNQPQHF
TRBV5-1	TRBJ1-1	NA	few	TGCGCCAGCAGCTTGAATGGGGAGACTGAAGCTTTCTTT	CASSLNGETEAFF
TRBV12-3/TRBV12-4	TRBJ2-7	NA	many	TGTGCCAGCAGTTTGATAGGGCAAGGCGAGCAGTACTTC	CASSLIGQGEQYF
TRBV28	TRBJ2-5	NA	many	TGTGCCAGCAGTTTCAACCTAGCCGAGGAGACCCAGTACTTC	CASSFNLAEETQYF
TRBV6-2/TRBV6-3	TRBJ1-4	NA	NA	TGTGCCAGCAGTTACTCTATCAGCAGTGAAAAACTGTTTTTT	CASSYSISSEKLFF
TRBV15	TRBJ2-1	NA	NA	TGTGCCACCAGCAGAGATTTGCTAGCAGATGAGCAGTTCTTC	CATSRDLLADEQFF
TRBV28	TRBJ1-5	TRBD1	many	TGTGCCAGCAGCCCCCACCTTCGGACAGGGGATCAGCCCCAGCATTTT	CASSPHLRTGDQPQHF
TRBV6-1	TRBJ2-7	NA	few	TGTGCCAGCAGCTTAGCACAACGGAGCTACGAGCAGTACTTC	CASSLAQRSYEQYF
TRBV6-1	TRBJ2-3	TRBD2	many	TGTGCCAGCAGTACCGCAGGCGGGAGGCGCACAGATACGCAGTATTTT	CASSTAGGRRTDTQYF
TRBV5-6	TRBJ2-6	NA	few	TGTGCCAGCAGTTCCGGGGTTGGGGCCAACGTCCTGACTTTC	CASSSGVGANVLTF
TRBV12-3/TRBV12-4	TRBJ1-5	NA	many	TGTGCCAGCAGTCTTGAATTGACAAGGCAGCCCCAGCATTTT	CASSLELTRQPQHF
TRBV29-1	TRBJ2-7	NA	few	TGCAGCGTTGTAGTTCCAGGGAATCTCTACGAGCAGTACTTC	CSVVVPGNLYEQYF
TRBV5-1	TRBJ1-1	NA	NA	TGCGCCAGCAGCTTTAGTGCCATGAACACTGAAGCTTTCTTT	CASSFSAMNTEAFF
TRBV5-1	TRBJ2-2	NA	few	TGCGCCAGCAGCTTGTCACGGGTTGGGACCGGGGAGCTGTTTTTT	CASSLSRVGTGELFF
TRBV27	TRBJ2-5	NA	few	TGTGCCAGCATTGCGAGGTTGGATGGTCAAGAGACCCAGTACTTC	CASIARLDGQETQYF
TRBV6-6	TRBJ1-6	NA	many	TGTGCCAGCAGTTACTCGAGTGATTCACCCCTCCACTTT	CASSYSSDSPLHF